This entry describes one TCR beta chain. Its cognate antigen has yet to be identified. Per-base qualities were not stored, and no clone one base away is much larger. The germline V gene (reference sequence) sets CDR1 to MNHEY and CDR2 to SMNVEV. Trimming at the junction amounts to 0 bases on V and 6 bases on J, and the germline ends lie 15 bases apart. Including cysteine and phenylalanine, the CDR3 has 15 amino acids. CDR3 DNA is the only sequence kept; it has 45 bases, read in frame from the first base. The cohort consisted of 666 healthy bone marrow donors. At the time of sampling, every cohort member was nominally healthy, though immune exposures that went unrecorded were likely present. The donor was CMV seropositive and was included in the group of 250 to 300 seropositive cohort members. Every donor gave a peripheral blood sample, and the peripheral blood mononuclear cells from that sample were used for TCR beta sequencing. Genomic DNA extraction from the blood cell samples was performed with the Qiagen DNeasy Blood Extraction Kit.

The sample belongs to a study of cytomegalovirus exposure and HLA in healthy donors listed by TCRdb under 2017. Concerning the study at large: An earlier analysis of approximately 590 of the donors reported more than 250 Gb of sequence data and 117 million unique TCR beta sequences from roughly 200 million T cells. An early release that covered about 600 HLA-typed donors contained 300 to 350 gigabases of sequencing data and about 84 million unique TCR sequences. Of the 398 genotyped donors, approximately 80% fell in the genetic ancestry cluster associated with self-reported Caucasian donors. The study was designed to test whether signatures of past pathogen exposure could be identified by cataloging public T cell receptors. The T cell repertoires of several hundred subjects were profiled by immunosequencing and related to cytomegalovirus serostatus. In addition to the first cohort of about 650 subjects, a separate validation cohort of 130 or so different subjects was used. High-throughput TCR immunosequencing, statistical association of individual TCRs with disease status, and machine learning were combined to predict cytomegalovirus infection status. In a later analysis, previously published TCR beta repertoires from several hundred donors were re-analyzed and high-resolution HLA genotyping was added so that TCR occurrence patterns could be studied. Rather than drawing on any new phenotypic data, the later analysis identified candidate immune exposures from TCR beta sequences and the way those sequences occurred across donors. To decide whether each TCR beta V gene segment behaved as functional or pseudogenic, an earlier analysis of several hundred of the donors relied on high-throughput TCR beta sequencing. Donor age, sex, ethnicity and CMV serostatus were collected together with the repertoire data. A later genetic analysis used genome-wide SNP genotypes for about 60% of the roughly 700 donors, treating that subset as a discovery cohort. Every discovery cohort repertoire had been produced on one sequencing platform. Both class I and class II loci were covered by HLA typing, at four-digit resolution. Typing coverage varied by locus: about 620-630 donors for A, B, C, DRB1 and DQB1; more than 500 for DQA1; around 570 for DPA1; approximately 450 for DPB1. Because of strong linkage in the cohort, five DR-DQ haplotypes were treated as single units for association and clustering. Among about 370 genotyped donors of the cohort, an average of approximately 240,000 unique TCR beta nucleotide sequences was sequenced per donor, of which 15% to 20% were non-productive.

What the research found in general, with its limitations: A cluster of highly shared sequence variants was judged likely to be a technical artifact of the sequencing pipeline. A total of fewer than 200 TCR beta chains were listed by the study as associated with cytomegalovirus. In both the original and validation cohorts, the classifier was reported to diagnose cytomegalovirus status with high specificity and sensitivity. A later analysis reported that several top co-occurrence clusters appeared linked to parvovirus B19, influenza, CMV and Epstein-Barr virus. CMV serostatus was the only immune exposure information available for the cohort. According to a later analysis, most CMV-associated TCR beta chains appeared to be HLA-restricted, and the HLA associations seemed to be driven largely by CMV exposure. According to a later analysis, TCR association rates differed among HLA loci, with DRB1 alleles showing the most associated TCRs and HLA-C alleles showing the fewest. An earlier analysis of approximately 570 of the donors showed that most TCR beta V segments appeared in productive rearrangements either about 87% or about 30% of the time, which broadly matched IMGT annotations. Over 15 rarely observed V segments, including chromosome 9 orphons, were excluded from the earlier analysis of approximately 600 of the donors because counts were too low. An association between a missense DCLRE1C variant and V-gene and J-gene trimming of TCR beta chains was found in a later genetic analysis and replicated in an independent cohort. The cohort was sequenced for TCR beta chains only, and without alpha or paired-chain data the features that could be detected were limited. The authors suggested that the approach could potentially be extended to other disease states and immunological phenotypes. Because some donors lacked HLA typing at each locus, the association tests relied only on the typed subset. A later analysis associated 16,951 TCR beta sequences with specific HLA alleles at a false discovery rate of 0.05. A further reported finding was that TCR beta sequences accurately predicted the HLA-A and HLA-B alleles for most subjects in the first cohort. Most TCR sequences were seen in very few donors, while some public TCRs were found in many individuals. Sequencing depth was assumed to be roughly uniform across donors in the presence/absence analyses, though that assumption may not hold. A later genetic analysis reported fewer N-insertions in productive TCRs among donors in an Asian-associated ancestry cluster than the roughly 700-donor mean. Correlated functional status among segregating V segments might be attributable to linkage disequilibrium, but an unknown experimental factor could not be ruled out. Assigning TCR associations to individual alleles was difficult when HLA alleles, especially DR and DQ, strongly co-occurred. Some IMGT-functional V segments, including TRBV6-2 and TRBV6-3, could not be told apart with the 87-base-pair reads, so those segments were excluded. Compared with equally common non-associated chains, HLA-associated TCR beta chains in a later analysis were more clonally expanded and had lower generation probabilities. In vitro tests confirmed that three of the cytomegalovirus-associated TCR beta chains recognize cytomegalovirus antigens.

Library preparation used the immunoSEQ multiplex PCR assay. For the multiplex PCR, a mixture combining 60 forward primers for TCR Vbeta segments and 13 reverse primers for TCR Jbeta segments was used. The CDR3 region of rearranged TCR beta genes was amplified from genomic DNA with a multiplex PCR assay. Amplified TCR beta libraries were sequenced as 87-base-pair reads on the Illumina HiSeq System. As for how the authors treated the data: In a later analysis, 70 million to 95 million unique TCR beta chains were counted across the roughly 610 repertoires, and around 10 million of these chains were shared by at least two donors. Raw reads were error-corrected and collapsed into unique sequences by a nearest-neighbor algorithm in which closely related sequences were merged to remove PCR and sequencing errors. To assign V, D and J gene segments, CDR3 sequences were aligned to IMGT reference sequences. For a sequence to be retained, a match of at least six nucleotides was required to both a V gene segment and a J gene segment. A rearrangement counted as productive if the CDR3 had no stop codons and remained in frame with V and J, and every other rearrangement counted as non-productive. Following IMGT convention, CDR3 was defined as the stretch from the second conserved V-encoded cysteine to the conserved J-encoded phenylalanine. The earlier analysis of 587 of the donors excluded sequences that lacked an unambiguous match to a single V gene segment. An earlier analysis of approximately 590 of the donors classified V segments as functional when productive rearrangements were above 56.7% and as segregating when the standard deviation between donors was above 5%. To diagnose cytomegalovirus status from the catalog of TCR beta chain sequences, a statistical classification framework was built. A later analysis assigned V and J genes by comparing TCR nucleotide sequences with IMGT/GENE-DB human TR gene sequences. In a later analysis, CDR3 sequences and most-parsimonious VDJ recombination scenarios were assigned using the TCRdist pipeline. In a later analysis, each TCR beta chain was defined by its CDR3 amino acid sequence together with its V-gene family, and reads without a unique V-gene family were excluded. As a way to deal with suspected cross-contamination and a sequencing artifact, a later analysis dropped hundreds of nucleotide sequences that were highly shared and had low generation probability. A later analysis calculated a clonal expansion index for each public chain from normalized within-repertoire ranks of inferred template counts. In a later analysis, generation probabilities were computed with a VDJ recombination model fitted to out-of-frame rearrangements, and the resulting probabilities were checked against IGoR. In a later analysis, hypergeometric tests were used to score TCR-TCR, TCR-HLA and TCR-CMV co-occurrence, with a repertoire-size bias correction applied to TCR pairs. False discovery rates were estimated in a later analysis by permuting HLA or CMV assignments 20 times. In a later analysis, co-occurring TCRs were grouped using DBSCAN, and TCRdist sequence similarity was added for clustering within HLA-allele-positive subsets. Co-occurrence clustering excluded repertoires with fewer than 30,000 or more than 120,000 public chains, plus five with anomalous nucleotide sharing. Sourced from immuneACCESS, this table was stored by TCRdb with only in-frame sequences that have V and J called. A share of the clones is absent; for the studies checked, an unresolved V gene accounts for under half, and the remainder has no known explanation. The V and J calls and clone size were taken over from that table, and D and trimming were inferred from the DNA. The sample profile shows over 50,000 clones; 75% to 85% of them were found once. Approximately 50% of the sample belongs to the ten largest clones.

The origin of this receptor is a man aged 45 to 65 in good health and CMV-seropositive. The rearrangement joined TRBV27 to TRBJ2-7; a tentative D match to TRBD1 spans 5 bases. The sample comprised PBMCs. The CDR3 amino acid sequence is: CASSLSVGRVGEQYF. DNA sequence: TGTGCCAGCAGTTTATCAGTCGGCAGGGTCGGCGAGCAGTACTTC.